This T cell receptor beta chain comes out of a study of shared T cell receptors in the human thymus. This clone was seen a few times. Profiled with immunoSEQ multiplex PCR; TCRdb holds only in-frame clones, not every one. The repertoire includes approximately 730,000 clones, 70% to 90% of them detected once, and around 0.0094% sits in the top ten. Germline V gene lookup returns CDR1 GTSNPN and CDR2 SVGIG (reference sequence). The CDR3 is made up of 13 amino acids. The V gene lost 4 bases and the J gene lost 0 bases, with 9 bases spanning the gap. The data were also submitted as part of a second study, on human thymus T cells. In that study: Resections from corrective heart surgery provided thymus tissue. Within thymic and blood repertoires, V and J gene usage appeared to be biased.

Input material: thymocytes. This sequence originates from a girl less than two years old with a congenital heart defect. This chain connects TRBV30 to TRBJ1-1, with D unresolved. The CDR3 protein is CAWTRQMNTEAFF. The CDR3 nucleotides read TGTGCCTGGACTAGGCAGATGAACACTGAAGCTTTCTTT.